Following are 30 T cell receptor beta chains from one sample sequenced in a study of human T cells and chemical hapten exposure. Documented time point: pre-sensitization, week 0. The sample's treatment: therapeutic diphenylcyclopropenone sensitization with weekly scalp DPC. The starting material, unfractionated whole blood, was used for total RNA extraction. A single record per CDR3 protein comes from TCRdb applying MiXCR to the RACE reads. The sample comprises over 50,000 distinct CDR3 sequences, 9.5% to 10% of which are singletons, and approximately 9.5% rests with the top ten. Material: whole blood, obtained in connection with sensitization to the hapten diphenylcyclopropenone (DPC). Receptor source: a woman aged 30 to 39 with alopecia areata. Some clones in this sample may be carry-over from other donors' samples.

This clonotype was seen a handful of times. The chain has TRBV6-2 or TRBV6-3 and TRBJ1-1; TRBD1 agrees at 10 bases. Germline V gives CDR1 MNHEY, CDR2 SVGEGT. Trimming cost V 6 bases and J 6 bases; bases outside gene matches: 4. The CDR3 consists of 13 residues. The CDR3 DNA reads TGTGCCAGCAGCCTCGGACAGGGGGCTGAAGCTTTCTTT. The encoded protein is CASSLGQGAEAFF.

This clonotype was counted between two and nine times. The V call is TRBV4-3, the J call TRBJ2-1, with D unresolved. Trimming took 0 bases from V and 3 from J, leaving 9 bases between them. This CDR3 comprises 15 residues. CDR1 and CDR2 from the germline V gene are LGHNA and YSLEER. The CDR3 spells CASSQDRSHYNEQFF. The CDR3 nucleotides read TGCGCCAGCAGCCAAGATCGGAGCCACTACAATGAGCAGTTCTTC.

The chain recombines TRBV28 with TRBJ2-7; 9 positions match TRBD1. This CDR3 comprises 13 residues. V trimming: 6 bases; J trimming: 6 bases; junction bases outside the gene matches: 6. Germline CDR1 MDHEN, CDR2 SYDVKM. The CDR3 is CASRTGGGGEQYF. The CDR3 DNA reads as TGTGCCAGCAGGACAGGGGGGGGAGGCGAGCAGTACTTC.

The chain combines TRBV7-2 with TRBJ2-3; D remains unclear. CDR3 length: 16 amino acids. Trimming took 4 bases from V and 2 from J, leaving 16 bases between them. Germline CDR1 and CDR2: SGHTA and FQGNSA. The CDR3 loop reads CASSSRSATFTDTQYF. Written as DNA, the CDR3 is TGTGCCAGCAGCTCCCGTTCGGCGACCTTCACAGATACGCAGTATTTT. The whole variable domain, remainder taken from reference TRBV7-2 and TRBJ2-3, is GAGVSQSPSNKVTEKGKDVELRCDPISGHTALYWYRQSLGQGLEFLIYFQGNSAPDKSGLPSDRFSAERTGGSVSTLTIQRTQQEDSAVYLCASSSRSATFTDTQYFGPGTRLTVL.

CDR3 sequence reads: CASSGRDRSPYEQYF. The CDR3 DNA is TGTGCCAGCAGTGGAAGGGACAGGAGCCCCTACGAGCAGTACTTC. The chain carries TRBV6-2 or TRBV6-3 and TRBJ2-7; 8 nucleotides line up with TRBD1. The CDR3 sequence is 15 residues long. The V gene's germline CDR1 is MNHEY and CDR2 SVGEGT. J was trimmed by 2 bases and V by 5 bases; bases with no gene match: 8.

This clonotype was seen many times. The CDR3 nucleotides read TGTGCCAGCAGCCAAGAGGGCAGTAGCAATCAGCCCCAGCATTTT. Amino acid sequence: CASSQEGSSNQPQHF. The chain is built from TRBV3-1 and TRBJ1-5, with D uncertain. Germline CDR1 and CDR2: LGHDT and YNNKEL (reference sequence). This CDR3 is built from 15 residues. V was clipped by 0 bases and J by 0 bases, with 6 bases between them.

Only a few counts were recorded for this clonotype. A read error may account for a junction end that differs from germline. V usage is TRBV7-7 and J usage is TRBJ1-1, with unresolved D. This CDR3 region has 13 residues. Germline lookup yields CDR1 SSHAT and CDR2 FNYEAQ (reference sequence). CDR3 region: CASSLDMNTEAFF. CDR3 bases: TGTGCTAGCAGCTTAGACATGAACACTGAAGCTTTCTTT.

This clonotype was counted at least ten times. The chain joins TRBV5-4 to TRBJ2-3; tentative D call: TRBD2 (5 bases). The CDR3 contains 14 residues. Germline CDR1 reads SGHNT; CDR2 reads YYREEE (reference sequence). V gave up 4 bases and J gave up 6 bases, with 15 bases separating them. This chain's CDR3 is CASSLPGLLDTQYF. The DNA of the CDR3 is TGTGCCAGCAGCCTACCTGGACTTTTGGATACGCAGTATTTT.

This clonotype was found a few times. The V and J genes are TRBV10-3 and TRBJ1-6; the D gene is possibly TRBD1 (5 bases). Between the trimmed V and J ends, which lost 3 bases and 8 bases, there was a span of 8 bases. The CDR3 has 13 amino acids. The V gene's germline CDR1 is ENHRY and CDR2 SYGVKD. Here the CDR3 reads CAISDLTDSPLHF. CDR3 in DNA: TGTGCCATCAGTGATTTGACAGATTCACCCCTCCACTTT.

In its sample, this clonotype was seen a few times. The CDR3 coding sequence is TGTGCCAGCAGTTCTGTGCTAGCGGGGGGACCCAGCTCCTACAATGAGCAGTTCTTC. Encoded protein: CASSSVLAGGPSSYNEQFF. The chain joins TRBV6-2 or TRBV6-3 to TRBJ2-1; 11 bases align to TRBD2. Germline loops: CDR1 MNHEY, CDR2 SVGEGT. V trimming: 4 bases; J trimming: 0 bases; junction bases outside the gene matches: 11. This CDR3 comprises 19 residues.

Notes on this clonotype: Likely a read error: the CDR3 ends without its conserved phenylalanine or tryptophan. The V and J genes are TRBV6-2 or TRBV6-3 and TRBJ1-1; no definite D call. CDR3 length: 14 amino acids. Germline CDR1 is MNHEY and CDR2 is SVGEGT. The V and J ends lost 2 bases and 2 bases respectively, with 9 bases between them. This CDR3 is CASSYLTPNTEAFL. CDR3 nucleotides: TGTGCCAGCAGTTACCTAACACCTAACACTGAAGCTTTCTTG.

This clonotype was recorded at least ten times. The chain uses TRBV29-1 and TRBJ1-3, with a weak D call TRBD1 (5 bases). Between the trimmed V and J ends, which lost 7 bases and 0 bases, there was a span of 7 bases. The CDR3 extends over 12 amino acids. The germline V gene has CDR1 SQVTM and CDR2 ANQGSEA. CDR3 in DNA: TGCAGCGGACAGACCTCTGGAAACACCATATATTTT. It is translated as CSGQTSGNTIYF.

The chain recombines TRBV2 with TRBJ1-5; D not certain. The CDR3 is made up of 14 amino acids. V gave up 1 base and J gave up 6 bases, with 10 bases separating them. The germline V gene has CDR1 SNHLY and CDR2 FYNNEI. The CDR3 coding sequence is TGTGCCAGCAGTGAAGGCCGGTATCTTCAGCCCCAGCATTTT. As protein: CASSEGRYLQPQHF.

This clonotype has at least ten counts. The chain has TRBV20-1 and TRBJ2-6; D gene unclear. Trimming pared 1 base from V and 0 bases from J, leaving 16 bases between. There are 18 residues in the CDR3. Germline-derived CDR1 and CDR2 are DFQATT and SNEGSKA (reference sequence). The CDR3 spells CSARALGPGISGANVLTF. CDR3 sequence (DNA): TGCAGTGCTAGAGCCCTTGGGCCAGGCATCTCTGGGGCCAACGTCCTGACTTTC.

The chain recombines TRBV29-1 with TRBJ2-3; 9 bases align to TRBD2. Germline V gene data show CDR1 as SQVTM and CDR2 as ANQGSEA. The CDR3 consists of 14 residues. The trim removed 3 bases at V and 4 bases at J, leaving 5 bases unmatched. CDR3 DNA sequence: TGCAGCGTTGAGTGGGGCGGGGGGGCAGATACGCAGTATTTT. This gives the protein CSVEWGGGADTQYF.

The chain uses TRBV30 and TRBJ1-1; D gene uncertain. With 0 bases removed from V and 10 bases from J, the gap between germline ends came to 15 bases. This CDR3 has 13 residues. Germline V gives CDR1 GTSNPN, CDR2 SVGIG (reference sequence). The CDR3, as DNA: TGTGCCTGGAGTGTGGGGAGGTCGGATGCAGCTTTCTTT. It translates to CAWSVGRSDAAFF.

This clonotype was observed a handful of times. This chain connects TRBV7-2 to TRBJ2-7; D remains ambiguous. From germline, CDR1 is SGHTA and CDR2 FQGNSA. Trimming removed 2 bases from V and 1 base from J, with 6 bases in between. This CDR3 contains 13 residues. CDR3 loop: CASSLHGSYEQYF. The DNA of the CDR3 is TGTGCCAGCAGCTTACACGGTTCCTACGAGCAGTACTTC.

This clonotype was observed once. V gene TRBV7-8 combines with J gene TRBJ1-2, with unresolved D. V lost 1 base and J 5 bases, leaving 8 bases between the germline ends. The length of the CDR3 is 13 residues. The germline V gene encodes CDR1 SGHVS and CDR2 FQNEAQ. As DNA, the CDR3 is TGTGCCAGCAGCTTAGGGGAAGCTTATGGCTACACCTTC. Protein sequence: CASSLGEAYGYTF.

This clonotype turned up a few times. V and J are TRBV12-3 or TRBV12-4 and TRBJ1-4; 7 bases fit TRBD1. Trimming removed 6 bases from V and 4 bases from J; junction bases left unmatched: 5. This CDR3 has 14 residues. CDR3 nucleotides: TGTGCCAGCAGACGGGACAGCTGTAATGAAAAACTGTTTTTT. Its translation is CASRRDSCNEKLFF.

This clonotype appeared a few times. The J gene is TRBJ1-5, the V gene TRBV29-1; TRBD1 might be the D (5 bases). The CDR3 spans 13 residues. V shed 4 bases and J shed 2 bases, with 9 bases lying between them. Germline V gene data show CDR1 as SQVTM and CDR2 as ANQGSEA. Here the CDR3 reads CSVARGGNQPQHF. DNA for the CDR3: TGCAGCGTTGCCAGAGGGGGCAATCAGCCCCAGCATTTT.

CDR3 in DNA: TGTGCCAGCAGTGAAGTTCCCGGGGGTGCGGGGGCGACCGGGGAGCTGTTTTTT. It specifies CASSEVPGGAGATGELFF. The chain employs TRBV6-1 and TRBJ2-2; maybe TRBD2 (7 bases). The germline V and J ends were trimmed by 1 base and 5 bases, with 20 bases remaining between them. There are 18 residues in the CDR3. Germline CDR1 reads MNHNS; CDR2 reads SASEGT.

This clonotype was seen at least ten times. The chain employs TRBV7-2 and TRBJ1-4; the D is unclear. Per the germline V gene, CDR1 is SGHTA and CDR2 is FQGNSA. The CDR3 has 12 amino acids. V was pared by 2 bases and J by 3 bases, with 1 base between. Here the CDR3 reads CASSLPNEKLFF. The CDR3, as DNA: TGTGCCAGCAGCTTACCTAATGAAAAACTGTTTTTT.

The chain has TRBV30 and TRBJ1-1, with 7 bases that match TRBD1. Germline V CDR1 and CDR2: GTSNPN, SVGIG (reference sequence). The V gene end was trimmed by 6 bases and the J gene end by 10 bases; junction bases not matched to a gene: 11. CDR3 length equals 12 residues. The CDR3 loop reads CACDPGRQGAFF. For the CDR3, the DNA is TGTGCCTGCGACCCCGGTAGACAGGGAGCTTTCTTT. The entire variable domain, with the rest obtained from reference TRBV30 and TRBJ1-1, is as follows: SQTIHQWPATLVQPVGSPLSLECTVEGTSNPNLYWYRQAAGRGLQLLFYSVGIGQISSEVPQNLSASRPQDRQFILSSKKLLLSDSGFYLCACDPGRQGAFFGQGTRLTVV.

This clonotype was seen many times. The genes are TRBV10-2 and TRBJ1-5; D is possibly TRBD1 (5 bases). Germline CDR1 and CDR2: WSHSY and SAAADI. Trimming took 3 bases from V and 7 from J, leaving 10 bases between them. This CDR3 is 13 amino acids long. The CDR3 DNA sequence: TGCGCCAGCAGTGATGGGGCAAGGCAGCCCCAGCATTTT. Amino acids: CASSDGARQPQHF.

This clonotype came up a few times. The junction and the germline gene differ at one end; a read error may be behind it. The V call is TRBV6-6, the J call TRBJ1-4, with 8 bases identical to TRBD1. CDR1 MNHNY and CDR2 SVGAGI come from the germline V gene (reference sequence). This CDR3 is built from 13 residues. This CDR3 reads CASSYSRTGLGIF. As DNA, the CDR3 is TGTGCCAGCAGTTACTCGCGGACAGGGTTGGGAATTTTT.

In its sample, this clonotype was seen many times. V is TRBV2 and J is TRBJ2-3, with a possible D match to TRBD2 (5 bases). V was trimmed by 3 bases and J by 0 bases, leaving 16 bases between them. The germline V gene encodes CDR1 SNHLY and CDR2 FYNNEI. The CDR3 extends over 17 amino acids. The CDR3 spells CASSEVAPISSTDTQYF. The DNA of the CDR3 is TGTGCCAGCAGTGAGGTAGCGCCTATTTCTAGCACAGATACGCAGTATTTT.

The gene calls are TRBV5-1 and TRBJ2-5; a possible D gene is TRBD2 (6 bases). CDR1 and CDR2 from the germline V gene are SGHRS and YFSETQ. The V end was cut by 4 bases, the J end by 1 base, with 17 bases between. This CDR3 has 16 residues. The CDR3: CASSKRVAAVQETQYF. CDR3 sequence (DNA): TGCGCCAGCAGCAAGCGGGTCGCCGCCGTCCAAGAGACCCAGTACTTC.

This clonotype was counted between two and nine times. DNA of the CDR3: TGTGCCAGCTCACCTCCCGGGACTAGCAGTTACAATGAGCAGTTCTTC. Translation gives CASSPPGTSSYNEQFF. The gene calls are TRBV18 and TRBJ2-1; 9 positions agree with TRBD2. Germline CDR1 reads KGHSH; CDR2 reads LQKENI. The CDR3 length is 16 residues. Losses at the gene ends were 3 bases for V and 4 bases for J; bases not matched to a gene: 7.

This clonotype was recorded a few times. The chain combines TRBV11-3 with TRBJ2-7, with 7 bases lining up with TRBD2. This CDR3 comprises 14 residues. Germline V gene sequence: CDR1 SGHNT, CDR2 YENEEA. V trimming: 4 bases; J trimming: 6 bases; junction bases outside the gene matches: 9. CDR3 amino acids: CASSCQTSLLEQYF. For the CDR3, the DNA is TGTGCCAGCAGCTGTCAGACTAGCCTCCTCGAGCAGTACTTC. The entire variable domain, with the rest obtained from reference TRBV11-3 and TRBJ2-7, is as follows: EAGVVQSPRYKIIEKKQPVAFWCNPISGHNTLYWYLQNLGQGPELLIRYENEEAVDDSQLPKDRFSAERLKGVDSTLKIQPAELGDSAVYLCASSCQTSLLEQYFGPGTRLTVT.

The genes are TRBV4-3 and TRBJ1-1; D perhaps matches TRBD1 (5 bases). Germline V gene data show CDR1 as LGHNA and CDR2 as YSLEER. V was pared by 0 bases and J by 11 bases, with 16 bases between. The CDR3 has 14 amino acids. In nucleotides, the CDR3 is TGCGCCAGCAGCCAAGATGCGACGGGGCAAGGGGCTTTCTTT. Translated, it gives CASSQDATGQGAFF.